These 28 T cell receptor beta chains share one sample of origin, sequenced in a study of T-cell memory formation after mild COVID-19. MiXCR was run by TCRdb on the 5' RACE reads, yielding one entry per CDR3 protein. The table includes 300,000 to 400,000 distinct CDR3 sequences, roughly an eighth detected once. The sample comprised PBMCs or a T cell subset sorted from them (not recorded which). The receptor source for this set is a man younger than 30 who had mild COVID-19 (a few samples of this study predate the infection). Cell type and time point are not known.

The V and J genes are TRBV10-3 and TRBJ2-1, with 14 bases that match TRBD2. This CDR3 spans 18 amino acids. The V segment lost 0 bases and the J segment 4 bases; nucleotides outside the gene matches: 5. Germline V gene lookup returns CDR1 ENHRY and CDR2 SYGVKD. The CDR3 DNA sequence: TGTGCCATCAGTGAGTCGATGGGGACTAGCGGGGGTTACAATGAGCAGTTCTTC. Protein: CAISESMGTSGGYNEQFF.

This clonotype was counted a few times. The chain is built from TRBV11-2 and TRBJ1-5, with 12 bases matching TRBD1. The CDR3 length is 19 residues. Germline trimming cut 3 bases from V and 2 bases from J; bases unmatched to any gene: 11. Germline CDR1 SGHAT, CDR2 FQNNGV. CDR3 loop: CASSFLPGQGAQGNQPQHF. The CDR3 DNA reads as TGTGCCAGCAGCTTTCTCCCGGGACAGGGGGCGCAAGGCAATCAGCCCCAGCATTTT. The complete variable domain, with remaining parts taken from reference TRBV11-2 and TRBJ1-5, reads EAGVAQSPRYKIIEKRQSVAFWCNPISGHATLYWYQQILGQGPKLLIQFQNNGVVDDSQLPKDRFSAERLKGVDSTLKIQPAKLEDSAVYLCASSFLPGQGAQGNQPQHFGDGTRLSIL.

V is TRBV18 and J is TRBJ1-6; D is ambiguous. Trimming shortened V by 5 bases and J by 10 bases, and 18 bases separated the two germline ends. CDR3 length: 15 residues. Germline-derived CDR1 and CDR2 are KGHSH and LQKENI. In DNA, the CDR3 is TGTGCCAGCTCATCCGGGCAGGCGGCTCGGTCACCCCTCCACTTT. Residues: CASSSGQAARSPLHF.

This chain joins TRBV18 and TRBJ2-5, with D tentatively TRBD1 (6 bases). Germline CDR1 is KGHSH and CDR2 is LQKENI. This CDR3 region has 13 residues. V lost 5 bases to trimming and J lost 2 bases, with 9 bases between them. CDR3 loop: CASSGGQQETQYF. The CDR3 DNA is TGTGCCAGCTCAGGAGGACAGCAAGAGACCCAGTACTTC.

CDR3 protein: CASSLLPGQANTGELFF. The CDR3 DNA reads TGTGCCAGCAGCTTACTCCCGGGACAGGCGAACACCGGGGAGCTGTTTTTT. V usage is TRBV7-9 and J usage is TRBJ2-2, with 8 nucleotides matching TRBD1. This CDR3 is 17 amino acids long. V lost 2 bases and J lost 0; bases outside the gene matches: 5. Germline V lookup: CDR1 SEHNR, CDR2 FQNEAQ (reference sequence).

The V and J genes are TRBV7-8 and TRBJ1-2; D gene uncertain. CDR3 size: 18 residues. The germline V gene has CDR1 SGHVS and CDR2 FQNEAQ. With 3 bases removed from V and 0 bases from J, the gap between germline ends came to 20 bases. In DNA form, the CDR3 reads TGTGCCAGCAGCTTCCAAAGCGCGGTTTACACAACTAACTATGGCTACACCTTC. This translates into CASSFQSAVYTTNYGYTF.

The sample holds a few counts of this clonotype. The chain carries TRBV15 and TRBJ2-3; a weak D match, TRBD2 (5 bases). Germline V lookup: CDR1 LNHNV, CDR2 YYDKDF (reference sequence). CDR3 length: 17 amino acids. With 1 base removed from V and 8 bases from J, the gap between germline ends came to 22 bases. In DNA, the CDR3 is TGTGCCACCAGCAGAGGCCGGGATTTGGGAGTCGCGGGTACGCAGTATTTT. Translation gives CATSRGRDLGVAGTQYF. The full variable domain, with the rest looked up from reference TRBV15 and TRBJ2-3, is DAMVIQNPRYQVTQFGKPVTLSCSQTLNHNVMYWYQQKSSQAPKLLFHYYDKDFNNEADTPDNFQSRRPNTSFCFLDIRSPGLGDTAMYLCATSRGRDLGVAGTQYFGPGTRLTVL.

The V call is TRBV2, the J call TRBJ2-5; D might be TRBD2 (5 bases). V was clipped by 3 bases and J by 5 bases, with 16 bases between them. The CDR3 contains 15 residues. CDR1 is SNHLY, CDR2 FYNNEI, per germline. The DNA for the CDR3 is TGTGCCAGCAGTGAGACGTCTAGCCTCGGGGAGACCCAGTACTTC. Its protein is CASSETSSLGETQYF. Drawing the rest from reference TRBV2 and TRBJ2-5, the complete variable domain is EPEVTQTPSHQVTQMGQEVILRCVPISNHLYFYWYRQILGQKVEFLVSFYNNEISEKSEIFDDQFSVERPDGSNFTLKIRSTKLEDSAMYFCASSETSSLGETQYFGPGTRLLVL.

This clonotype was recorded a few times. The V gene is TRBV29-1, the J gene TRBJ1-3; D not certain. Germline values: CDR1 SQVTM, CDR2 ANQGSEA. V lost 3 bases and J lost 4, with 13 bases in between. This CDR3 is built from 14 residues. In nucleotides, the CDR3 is TGCAGCGTTGAGGGTAGGGAGGTGGGAAACACCATATATTTT. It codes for CSVEGREVGNTIYF. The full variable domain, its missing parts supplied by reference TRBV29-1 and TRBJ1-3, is SAVISQKPSRDICQRGTSLTIQCQVDSQVTMMFWYRQQPGQSLTLIATANQGSEATYESGFVIDKFPISRPNLTFSTLTVSNMSPEDSSIYLCSVEGREVGNTIYFGEGSWLTVV.

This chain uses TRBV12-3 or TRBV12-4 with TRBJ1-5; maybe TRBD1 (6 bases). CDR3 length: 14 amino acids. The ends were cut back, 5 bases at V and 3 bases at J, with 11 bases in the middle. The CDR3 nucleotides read TGTGCCAGCAGTCCGGACAGAACCAATCAGCCCCAGCATTTT. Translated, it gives CASSPDRTNQPQHF.

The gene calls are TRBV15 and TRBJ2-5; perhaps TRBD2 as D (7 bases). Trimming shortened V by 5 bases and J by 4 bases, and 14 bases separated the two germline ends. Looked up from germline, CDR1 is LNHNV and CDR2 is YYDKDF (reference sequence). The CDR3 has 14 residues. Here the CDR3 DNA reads TGTGCCACCAGCCGCTCGGGGGGCGCAGAGACCCAGTACTTC. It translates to CATSRSGGAETQYF.

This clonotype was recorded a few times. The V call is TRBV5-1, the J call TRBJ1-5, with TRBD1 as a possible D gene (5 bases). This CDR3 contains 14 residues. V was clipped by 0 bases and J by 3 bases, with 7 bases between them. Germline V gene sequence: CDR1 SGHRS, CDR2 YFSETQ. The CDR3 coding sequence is TGCGCCAGCAGCTTGGGGGACCTCAATCAGCCCCAGCATTTT. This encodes CASSLGDLNQPQHF. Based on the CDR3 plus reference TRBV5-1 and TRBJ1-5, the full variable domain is KAGVTQTPRYLIKTRGQQVTLSCSPISGHRSVSWYQQTPGQGLQFLFEYFSETQRNKGNFPGRFSGRQFSNSRSEMNVSTLELGDSALYLCASSLGDLNQPQHFGDGTRLSIL.

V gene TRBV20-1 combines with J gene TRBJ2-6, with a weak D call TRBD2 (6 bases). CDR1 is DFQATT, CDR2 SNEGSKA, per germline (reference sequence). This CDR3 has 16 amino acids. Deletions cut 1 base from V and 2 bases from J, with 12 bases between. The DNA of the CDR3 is TGCAGTGCTAGAGCGGTGGAGGGTGCTGGGGCCAACGTCCTGACTTTC. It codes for CSARAVEGAGANVLTF.

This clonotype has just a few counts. This CDR3 is CSARLAGTTDTQYF. CDR3 DNA: TGCAGTGCTAGATTAGCGGGGACCACAGATACGCAGTATTTT. The chain uses TRBV20-1 and TRBJ2-3; 8 positions agree with TRBD2. Trimming cost V 2 bases and J 2 bases; bases outside gene matches: 3. CDR3 size: 14 residues. Germline loops: CDR1 DFQATT, CDR2 SNEGSKA (reference sequence).

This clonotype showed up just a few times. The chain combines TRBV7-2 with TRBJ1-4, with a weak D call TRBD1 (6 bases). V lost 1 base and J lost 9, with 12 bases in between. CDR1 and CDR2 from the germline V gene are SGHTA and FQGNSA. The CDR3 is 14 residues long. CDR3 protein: CASSLVQGDKKLFF. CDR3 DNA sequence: TGTGCCAGCAGCTTAGTACAGGGAGACAAAAAACTGTTTTTT.

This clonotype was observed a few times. The CDR3 spells CASSSAGAEKLFF. As DNA, the CDR3 is TGTGCCAGCAGCTCCGCAGGGGCCGAAAAACTGTTTTTT. The genes are TRBV9 and TRBJ1-4, with D maybe TRBD1 (6 bases). Germline-derived CDR1 and CDR2 are SGDLS and YYNGEE. V was cut by 4 bases and J by 8 bases, with 12 bases left in between. The CDR3 covers 13 residues.

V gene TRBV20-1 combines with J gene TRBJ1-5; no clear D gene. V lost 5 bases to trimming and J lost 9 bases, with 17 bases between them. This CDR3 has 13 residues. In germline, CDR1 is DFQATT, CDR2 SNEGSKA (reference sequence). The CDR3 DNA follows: TGCAGTGCTTCTCCTCCCGGGGTCGGGCCCCAGCATTTT. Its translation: CSASPPGVGPQHF.

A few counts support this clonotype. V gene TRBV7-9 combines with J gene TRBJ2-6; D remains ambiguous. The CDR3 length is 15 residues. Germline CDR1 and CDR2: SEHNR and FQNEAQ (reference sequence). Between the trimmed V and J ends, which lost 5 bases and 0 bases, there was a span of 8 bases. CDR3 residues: CASSVTASGANVLTF. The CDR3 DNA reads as TGTGCCAGCAGCGTCACTGCCTCTGGGGCCAACGTCCTGACTTTC. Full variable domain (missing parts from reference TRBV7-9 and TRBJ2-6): DTGVSQNPRHKITKRGQNVTFRCDPISEHNRLYWYRQTLGQGPEFLTYFQNEAQLEKSRLLSDRFSAERPKGSFSTLEIQRTEQGDSAMYLCASSVTASGANVLTFGAGSRLTVL.

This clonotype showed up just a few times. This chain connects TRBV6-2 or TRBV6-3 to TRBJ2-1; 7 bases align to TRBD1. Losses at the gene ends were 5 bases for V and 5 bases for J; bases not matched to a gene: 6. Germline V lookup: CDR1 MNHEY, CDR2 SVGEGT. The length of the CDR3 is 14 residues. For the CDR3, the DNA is TGTGCCAGCAGTCCCCACGACAGGGACAATGAGCAGTTCTTC. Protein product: CASSPHDRDNEQFF.

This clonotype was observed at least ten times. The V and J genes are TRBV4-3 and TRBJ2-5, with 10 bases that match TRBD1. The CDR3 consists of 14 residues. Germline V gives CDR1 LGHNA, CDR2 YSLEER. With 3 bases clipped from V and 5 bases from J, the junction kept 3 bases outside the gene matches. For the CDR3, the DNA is TGCGCCAGCAGCCAGACAGGGGGCGAGGAGACCCAGTACTTC. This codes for CASSQTGGEETQYF.

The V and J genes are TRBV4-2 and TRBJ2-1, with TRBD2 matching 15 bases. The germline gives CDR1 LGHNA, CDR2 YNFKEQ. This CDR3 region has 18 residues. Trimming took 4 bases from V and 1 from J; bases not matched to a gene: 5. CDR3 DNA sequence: TGTGCCAGCAGCCGGGGACTAGCGGGGGGCCAATCCTACAATGAGCAGTTCTTC. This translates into CASSRGLAGGQSYNEQFF.

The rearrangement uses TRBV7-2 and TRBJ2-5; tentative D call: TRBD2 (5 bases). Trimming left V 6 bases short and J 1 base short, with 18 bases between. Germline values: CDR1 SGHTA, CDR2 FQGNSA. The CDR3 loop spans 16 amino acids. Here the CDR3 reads CASRQPLAGGQETQYF. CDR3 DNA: TGTGCCAGCAGACAACCTCTCGCGGGCGGCCAAGAGACCCAGTACTTC.

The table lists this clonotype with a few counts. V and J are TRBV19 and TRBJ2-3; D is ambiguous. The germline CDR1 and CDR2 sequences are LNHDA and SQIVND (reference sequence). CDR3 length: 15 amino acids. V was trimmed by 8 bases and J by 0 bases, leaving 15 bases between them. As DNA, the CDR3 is TGTGCCAGTGGCCCGTTGTCGTCTAGCACAGATACGCAGTATTTT. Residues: CASGPLSSSTDTQYF.

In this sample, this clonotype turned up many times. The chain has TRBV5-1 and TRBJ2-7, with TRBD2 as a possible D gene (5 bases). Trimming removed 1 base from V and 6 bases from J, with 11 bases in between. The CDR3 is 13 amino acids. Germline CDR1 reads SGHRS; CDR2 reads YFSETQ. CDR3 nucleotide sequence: TGCGCCAGCAGCTTGAATCCCCGGGGCGAGCAGTACTTC. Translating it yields CASSLNPRGEQYF.

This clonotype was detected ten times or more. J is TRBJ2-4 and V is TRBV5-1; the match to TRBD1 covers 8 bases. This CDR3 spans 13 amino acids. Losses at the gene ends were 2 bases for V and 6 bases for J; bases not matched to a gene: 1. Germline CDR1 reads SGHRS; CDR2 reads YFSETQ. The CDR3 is CASSFDRGNIQYF. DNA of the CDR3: TGCGCCAGCAGCTTCGACAGGGGAAACATTCAGTACTTC.

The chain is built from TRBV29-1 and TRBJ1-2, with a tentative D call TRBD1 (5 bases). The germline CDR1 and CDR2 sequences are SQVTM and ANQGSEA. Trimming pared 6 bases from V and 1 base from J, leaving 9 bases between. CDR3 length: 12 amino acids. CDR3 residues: CSVIDSNYGYTF. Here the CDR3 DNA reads TGCAGCGTGATAGACAGTAACTATGGCTACACCTTC.

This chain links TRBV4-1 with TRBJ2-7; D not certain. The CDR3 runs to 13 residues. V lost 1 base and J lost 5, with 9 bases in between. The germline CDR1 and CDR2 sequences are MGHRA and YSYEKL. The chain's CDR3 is CASSQGQTHEQYF. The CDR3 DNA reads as TGCGCCAGCAGCCAAGGGCAGACCCACGAGCAGTACTTC.

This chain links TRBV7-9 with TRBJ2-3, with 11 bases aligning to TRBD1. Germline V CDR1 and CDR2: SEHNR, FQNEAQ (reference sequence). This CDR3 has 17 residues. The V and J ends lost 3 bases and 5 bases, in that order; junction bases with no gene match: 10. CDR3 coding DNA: TGTGCCAGCAGCTTGCCCTCGGGGACAGGGGGGGGAGATACGCAGTATTTT. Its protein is CASSLPSGTGGGDTQYF.